The rows below give T cell receptor beta chains drawn from one sample of a study of blood T cell repertoires in COVID-19. TCRdb's table, derived via immunoSEQ multiplex PCR, lists solely in-frame clones and lacks some. The data show some 240,000 clones, about 90% seen once. The sample consisted of peripheral blood. These receptors all stem from a man between 60 and 70 years old with COVID-19, enrolled during active disease. The conserved cysteine and the conserved F or W are not part of the CDR3 here. D genes are given only for firm matches. Clone size is not always given. Where it is, it says once, few, many or a class for expanded clones.

d_call,v_call,clone_size,j_call,cdr3_aa
.,TRBV3-1/TRBV3-2,.,TRBJ1-4,ASSQDGTGKEKLF
.,TRBV11-2,once,TRBJ2-1,ASSLAGYSYNEQF
TRBD1,TRBV12-5,.,TRBJ2-2,ASGPTLPGQGASRAGELF
TRBD1,TRBV14,.,TRBJ1-1,ASSQDRDRAAF
.,TRBV15,.,TRBJ2-7,ATSRDLRQASSYEQY
.,TRBV19,once,TRBJ1-2,ASSAGVERNYGYT
.,TRBV14,.,TRBJ1-4,ASSNNREKLF
TRBD1,TRBV27,.,TRBJ1-5,ASSLLQGSQPQH
.,TRBV19,.,TRBJ2-7,ASSKRVPLVNYEQY
.,TRBV6-5,few,TRBJ1-2,ASSPRNYGYT
.,TRBV3-1/TRBV3-2,.,TRBJ1-5,ASSLGEGSNQPQH
.,TRBV11-2,.,TRBJ1-3,ASSLVARLSGNTIY
TRBD2,TRBV7-2,.,TRBJ2-3,ASSPGLAGASRAQY
.,TRBV6-5,.,TRBJ2-2,ASSYSTNRAGELF
TRBD2,TRBV28,.,TRBJ2-7,ASNRLAGEDEQY
TRBD1,TRBV19,.,TRBJ1-2,ASTPTGGFGYT
.,TRBV28,.,TRBJ2-7,ASSLGGNPVEQY
TRBD2,TRBV19,.,TRBJ2-2,ASSIVRLAEPNTGELF
.,TRBV11-2,.,TRBJ1-1,ASSFRPTGLGTEAF
.,TRBV7-9,once,TRBJ2-3,ASSFRAPSGTDTQY
TRBD2,TRBV7-9,.,TRBJ2-1,ASRSSGMDEQF
.,TRBV10-1,.,TRBJ1-4,ASSSEGGPATNEKLF
TRBD1,TRBV3-1/TRBV3-2,few,TRBJ2-2,ASSQRTGIHTGELF
TRBD1,TRBV18,.,TRBJ2-3,ASSPGQGTTDTQY
.,TRBV18,.,TRBJ1-5,ASSPGGGNQPQH
TRBD1,TRBV5-1,.,TRBJ1-6,ASSLQGELNSPLH
.,TRBV2,.,TRBJ1-5,ASSADRSIAGPQH
.,TRBV5-1,.,TRBJ1-4,ASSNHGGGEAEKLF
.,TRBV3-1/TRBV3-2,.,TRBJ2-7,ASSQEGGLLD
.,TRBV4-1,.,TRBJ2-6,ASSQRTAGANVLT
.,TRBV5-1,.,TRBJ1-1,ASSLNWNTEAF
.,TRBV23-1,.,TRBJ2-7,ASSHASPGEQY
TRBD1,TRBV3-1/TRBV3-2,.,TRBJ1-4,ASSLGQGHEKLF
.,TRBV12-3/TRBV12-4,.,TRBJ1-3,ASTATGNTIY
TRBD2,TRBV5-4,.,TRBJ2-7,ASSPGTSGGLYEQY
.,TRBV12-3/TRBV12-4,.,TRBJ1-1,ASSLQMNTEAF
TRBD1,TRBV3-1/TRBV3-2,.,TRBJ1-3,ASSQDRDFGTAGNTIY
.,TRBV3-1/TRBV3-2,.,TRBJ2-7,ASSQDVSEEKQY
TRBD2,TRBV3-1/TRBV3-2,.,TRBJ2-3,ASSPGLLAGGGTDTQY
TRBD1,TRBV4-2,.,TRBJ2-6,ASSPPAGGSGANVLT
TRBD1,TRBV6-5,.,TRBJ1-6,ASSYLGQDNSPLH